This T cell receptor (beta chain) was recorded in a study of human versus mouse CDR3 diversity and MHC coevolution. CDR3 length: 15 residues. Looked up from germline, CDR1 is MNHNS and CDR2 is SASEGT. With 5 bases clipped from V and 10 bases from J, the junction kept 12 bases outside the gene matches. Cells were CD45RO-negative CD62L-positive naive CD4 T cells sorted from PBMCs. The method was immunoSEQ multiplex PCR; TCRdb's version includes in-frame clones alone and lacks a portion of them. Of roughly 80,000 clones detected, less than 95% appear once; the ten largest clones hold roughly 0.16%. The sequencing input was naive CD4+ T cells from blood. The sample's subset: CD45RO-negative CD62L-positive naive CD4 T cells. The clonotype originates from a person aged 25 to 75 in good health. The genes are TRBV6-1 and TRBJ1-1, with 11 bases lining up with TRBD1. In DNA, the CDR3 is TGTGCCAGCAGTCAGGCGGACAGGGGGCTGTCTGGAGCTTTCTTT. Translating gives CASSQADRGLSGAFF.